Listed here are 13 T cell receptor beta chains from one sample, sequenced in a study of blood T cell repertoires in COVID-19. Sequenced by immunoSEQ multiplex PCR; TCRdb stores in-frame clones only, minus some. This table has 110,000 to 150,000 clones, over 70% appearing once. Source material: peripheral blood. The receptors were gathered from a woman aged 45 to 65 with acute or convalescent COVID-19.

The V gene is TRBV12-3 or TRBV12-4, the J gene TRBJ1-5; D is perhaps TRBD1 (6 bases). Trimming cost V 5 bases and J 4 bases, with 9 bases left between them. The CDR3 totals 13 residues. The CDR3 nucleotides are TGTGCCAGCAGTGGGACAATTAATCAGCCCCAGCATTTT. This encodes CASSGTINQPQHF.

CDR3 loop: CASSQDWLGGEAYEQYF. CDR3 DNA: TGTGCCAGCAGCCAAGATTGGCTAGGGGGAGAAGCCTACGAGCAGTACTTC. The gene calls are TRBV4-2 and TRBJ2-7; tentatively, D is TRBD1 (6 bases). Germline V gives CDR1 LGHNA, CDR2 YNFKEQ. The CDR3 spans 17 residues. The V end lost 0 bases, the J end lost 2 bases, and 17 bases lay between the germline ends.

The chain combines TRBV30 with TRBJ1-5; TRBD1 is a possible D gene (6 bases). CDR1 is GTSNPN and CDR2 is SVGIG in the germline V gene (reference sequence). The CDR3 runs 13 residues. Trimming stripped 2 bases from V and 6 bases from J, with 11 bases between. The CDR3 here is CAWSWQGLQPQHF. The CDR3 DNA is TGTGCCTGGAGTTGGCAGGGGCTTCAGCCCCAGCATTTT.

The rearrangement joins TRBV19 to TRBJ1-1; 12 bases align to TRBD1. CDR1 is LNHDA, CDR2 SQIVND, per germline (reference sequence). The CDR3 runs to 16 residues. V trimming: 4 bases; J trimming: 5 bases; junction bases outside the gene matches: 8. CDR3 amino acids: CASSTGTGGRGTEAFF. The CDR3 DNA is TGTGCCAGTAGTACCGGGACAGGGGGCAGAGGGACTGAAGCTTTCTTT.

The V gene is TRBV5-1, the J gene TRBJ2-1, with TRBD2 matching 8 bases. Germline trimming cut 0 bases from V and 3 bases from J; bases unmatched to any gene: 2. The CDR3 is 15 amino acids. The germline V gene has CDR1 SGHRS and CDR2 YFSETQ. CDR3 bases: TGCGCCAGCAGCTTGGATACTAGCGGCTACAATGAGCAGTTCTTC. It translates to CASSLDTSGYNEQFF.

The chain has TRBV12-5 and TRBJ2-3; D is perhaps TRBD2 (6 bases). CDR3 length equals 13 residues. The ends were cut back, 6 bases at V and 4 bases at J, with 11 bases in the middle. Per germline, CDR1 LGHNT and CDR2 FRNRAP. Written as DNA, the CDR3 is TGTGCTAGTGGCCCACCTAGCGCAGATACGCAGTATTTT. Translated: CASGPPSADTQYF.

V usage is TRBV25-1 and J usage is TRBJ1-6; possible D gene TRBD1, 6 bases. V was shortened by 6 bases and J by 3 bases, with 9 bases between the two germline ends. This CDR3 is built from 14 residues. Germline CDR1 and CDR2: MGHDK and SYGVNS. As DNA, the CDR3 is TGTGCCAGCAGACAGGGTGACTATAATTCACCCCTCCACTTT. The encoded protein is CASRQGDYNSPLHF.

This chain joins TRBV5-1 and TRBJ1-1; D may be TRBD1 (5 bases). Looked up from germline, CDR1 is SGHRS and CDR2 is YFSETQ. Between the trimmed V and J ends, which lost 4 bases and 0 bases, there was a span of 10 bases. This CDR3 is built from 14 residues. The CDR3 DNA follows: TGCGCCAGCAGCGGCACAGGAATGAACACTGAAGCTTTCTTT. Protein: CASSGTGMNTEAFF.

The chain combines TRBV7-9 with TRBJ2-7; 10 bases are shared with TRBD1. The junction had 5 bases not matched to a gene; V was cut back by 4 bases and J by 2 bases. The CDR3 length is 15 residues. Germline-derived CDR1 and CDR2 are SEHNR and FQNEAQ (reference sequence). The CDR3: CASSSDRGIPYEQYF. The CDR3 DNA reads TGTGCCAGCAGCTCGGACAGGGGGATTCCCTACGAGCAGTACTTC.

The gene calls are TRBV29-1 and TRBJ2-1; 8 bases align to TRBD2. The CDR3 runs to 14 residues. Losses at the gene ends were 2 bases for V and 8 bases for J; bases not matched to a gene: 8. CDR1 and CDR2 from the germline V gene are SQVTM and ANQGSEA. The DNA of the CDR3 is TGCAGCGTTGAACACGGGGGGGCCCGGGATGAGCAGTTCTTC. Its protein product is CSVEHGGARDEQFF.

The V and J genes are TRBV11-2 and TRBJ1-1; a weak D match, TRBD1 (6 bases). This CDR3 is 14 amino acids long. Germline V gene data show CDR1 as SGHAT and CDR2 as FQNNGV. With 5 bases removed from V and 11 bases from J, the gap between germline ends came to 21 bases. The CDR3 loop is CASSRGARPEGAFF. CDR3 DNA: TGTGCCAGCAGCCGGGGGGCGCGTCCAGAAGGGGCTTTCTTT.

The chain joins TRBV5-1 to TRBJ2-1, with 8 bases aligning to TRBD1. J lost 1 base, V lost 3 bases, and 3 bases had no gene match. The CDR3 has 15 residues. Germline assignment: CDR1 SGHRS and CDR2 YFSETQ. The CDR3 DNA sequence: TGCGCCAGCAGCTACACAGGGGGATCCTACAATGAGCAGTTCTTC. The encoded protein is CASSYTGGSYNEQFF.

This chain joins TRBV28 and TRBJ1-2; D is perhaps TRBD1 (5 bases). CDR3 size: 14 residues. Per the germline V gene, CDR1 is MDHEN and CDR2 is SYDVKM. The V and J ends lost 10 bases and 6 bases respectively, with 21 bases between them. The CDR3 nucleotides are TGTGCCACCTTCCTGAGGCATAGGGGCGATGGCTACACCTTC. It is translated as CATFLRHRGDGYTF.